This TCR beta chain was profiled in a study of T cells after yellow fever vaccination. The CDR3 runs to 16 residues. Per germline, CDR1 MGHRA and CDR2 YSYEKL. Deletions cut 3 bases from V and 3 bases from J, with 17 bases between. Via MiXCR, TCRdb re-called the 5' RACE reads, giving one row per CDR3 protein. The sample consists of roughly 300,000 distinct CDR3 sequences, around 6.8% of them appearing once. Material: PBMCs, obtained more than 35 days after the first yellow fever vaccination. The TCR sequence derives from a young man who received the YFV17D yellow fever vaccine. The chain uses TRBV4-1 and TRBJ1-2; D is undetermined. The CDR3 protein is CASSQTPSPGDYGYTF. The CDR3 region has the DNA TGCGCCAGCAGCCAGACCCCCTCGCCCGGGGACTATGGCTACACCTTC.